The 9 T cell receptor beta chains in this list originate from one sample, sequenced in a study of T-cell reconstitution after alpha-beta-depleted transplantation in children. The TCRbeta library incorporated unique molecular identifiers. A single record per CDR3 protein comes from TCRdb applying MiXCR to the PCR reads. The table has about 640,000 distinct CDR3 sequences, 13% seen once. Source: PBMCs, mostly from graft donor cells, taken 360 days after TCRalphabeta/CD19-depleted stem cell transplant. The receptors shown here come from a male patient younger than 18 who had a stem cell transplant for acute myeloid leukemia, so the T cells may come from the graft donor.

This clonotype was seen many times. V gene TRBV20-1 combines with J gene TRBJ2-1; possible D gene TRBD2, 5 bases. The germline V and J ends were trimmed by 0 bases and 9 bases, with 9 bases remaining between them. This CDR3 is 12 amino acids long. The germline CDR1 and CDR2 sequences are DFQATT and SNEGSKA (reference sequence). The CDR3 DNA reads TGCAGTGCTAGAGATCCAGCGGTTGAGCAGTTCTTC. As protein: CSARDPAVEQFF.

The chain carries TRBV20-1 and TRBJ2-1, with 9 bases fitting TRBD1. Unmatched junction bases numbered 11, after V lost 5 bases and J lost 6 bases. The CDR3 contains 15 residues. Germline loops: CDR1 DFQATT, CDR2 SNEGSKA (reference sequence). The CDR3 DNA reads as TGCAGTGCTTTTCCGACAGGGGGTTATCCCAATGAGCAGTTCTTC. It is translated as CSAFPTGGYPNEQFF.

This clonotype was seen only a few times. The chain uses TRBV12-3 or TRBV12-4 and TRBJ2-3, with 12 bases lining up with TRBD2. This CDR3 has 17 amino acids. The junction had 7 bases not matched to a gene; V was cut back by 6 bases and J by 0 bases. In nucleotides, the CDR3 is TGTGCCAGCAGGATGACTAGCGGGAGTTTCAGCACAGATACGCAGTATTTT. It translates to CASRMTSGSFSTDTQYF.

V gene TRBV4-1 combines with J gene TRBJ1-6; 11 bases match TRBD1. The germline CDR1 and CDR2 sequences are MGHRA and YSYEKL. V lost 5 bases to trimming and J lost 9 bases; unmatched junction nucleotides: 12. This CDR3 has 17 amino acids. DNA for the CDR3: TGCGCCAGCAGCTACCGGACAGGGGGCGATGGTAGTTCACCCCTCCACTTT. It is translated as CASSYRTGGDGSSPLHF.

The J gene is TRBJ1-5, the V gene TRBV29-1, with D unclear. CDR1 and CDR2 (germline): SQVTM, ANQGSEA. The V and J ends lost 0 bases and 2 bases respectively, with 11 bases between them. There are 15 residues in the CDR3. CDR3 region: CSVEDGRMGNQPQHF. DNA for the CDR3: TGCAGCGTTGAAGACGGTCGAATGGGCAATCAGCCCCAGCATTTT.

This clonotype was detected only a few times. The CDR3 is CSVARTGHNTGELFF. DNA of the CDR3: TGCAGCGTCGCCCGGACAGGCCACAACACCGGGGAGCTGTTTTTT. The gene calls are TRBV29-1 and TRBJ2-2; the match to TRBD1 covers 7 bases. Germline CDR1 and CDR2: SQVTM and ANQGSEA. This CDR3 comprises 15 residues. Unmatched junction bases numbered 9, after V lost 6 bases and J lost 2 bases.

This clonotype was detected a few times. This chain uses TRBV7-3 with TRBJ2-7; D perhaps matches TRBD1 (5 bases). Trimming removed 7 bases from V and 9 bases from J, with 10 bases in between. CDR1 is SGHTA and CDR2 is FQGTGA in the germline V gene. This CDR3 has 10 residues. In DNA form, the CDR3 reads TGTGCCAGCAAGCAGCAGGGGCAGTACTTC. As protein: CASKQQGQYF.

This clonotype was recorded many times. This rearrangement joins TRBV20-1 to TRBJ2-7, with TRBD1 matching over 9 bases. J was trimmed by 2 bases and V by 3 bases; bases with no gene match: 5. The CDR3 loop spans 14 amino acids. Germline V gene data show CDR1 as DFQATT and CDR2 as SNEGSKA (reference sequence). CDR3 in DNA: TGCAGTGCTAGCCCGGGACAGGGTCCCTACGAGCAGTACTTC. Encoded protein: CSASPGQGPYEQYF.

This clonotype appeared a few times. This chain uses TRBV7-3 with TRBJ2-3, with a tentative D call TRBD1 (6 bases). CDR3 size: 13 residues. From germline, CDR1 is SGHTA and CDR2 FQGTGA. The germline V and J ends were trimmed by 8 bases and 5 bases, with 14 bases remaining between them. In DNA, the CDR3 is TGTGCCAGCGGGGGCCGATGGGGAGATACGCAGTATTTT. This gives the protein CASGGRWGDTQYF.